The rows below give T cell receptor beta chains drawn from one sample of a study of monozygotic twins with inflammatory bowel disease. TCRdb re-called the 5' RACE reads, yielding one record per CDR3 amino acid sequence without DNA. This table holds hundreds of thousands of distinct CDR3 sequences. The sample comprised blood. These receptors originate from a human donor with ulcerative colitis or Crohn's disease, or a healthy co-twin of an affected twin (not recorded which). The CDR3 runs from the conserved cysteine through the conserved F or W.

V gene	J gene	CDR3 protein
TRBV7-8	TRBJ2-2	CASSLGHGGRTGELFF
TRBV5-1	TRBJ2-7	CASWRGGTYEQYF
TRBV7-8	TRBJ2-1	CASRKTQTTSYNEQFF
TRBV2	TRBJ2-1	CASSKQGTYNEQFF
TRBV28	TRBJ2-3	CASSGLANYTDTQYF
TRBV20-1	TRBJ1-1	CSAREGQIEAFF
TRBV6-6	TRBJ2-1	CASIAGNEQFF
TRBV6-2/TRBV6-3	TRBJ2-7	CASSYSEIYEQYF
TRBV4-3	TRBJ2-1	CASSQDLRGSYNEQFF
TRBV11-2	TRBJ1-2	CASSLGLGQGARFYTF
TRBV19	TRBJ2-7	CASSTEGQRSWNF
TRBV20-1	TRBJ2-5	CSPTTSGDQETQYF
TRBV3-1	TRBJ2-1	CASSMSGLYNEQFF
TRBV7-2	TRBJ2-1	CASSREAGVRNEQFF
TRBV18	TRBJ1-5	CASSPSGNQPQHF
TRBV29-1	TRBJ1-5	CSVGAHNQPQHF